A selection of T cell receptor beta chains follows, all from one sample in a study of shared clonotypes between healthy human individuals. Repertoires were generated with immunoSEQ multiplex PCR, while TCRdb's copy carries only in-frame clones and drops some. Of 2 million to 3 million clones in the sample, approximately 94% are singletons; the top ten hold approximately 0.37%. Sequencing input: naive CD4+ T cells from PBMCs. These receptor sequences come from a man younger than 35 in good health. Some clones in this sample may be carry-over from other donors' samples. The CDR3 runs from the conserved cysteine through the conserved F or W. Each record gives: J gene, D gene, V gene, clone size, CDR3 protein, CDR3 DNA. A D gene is named only where the DNA matches it firmly. Clone size appears in some rows only: once, few, many, or a class for an expanded clone.

TRBJ2-7 | . | TRBV5-1 | . | CASSPSGRPSSYEQYF | TGCGCCAGCAGCCCTTCCGGTAGGCCGAGCTCCTACGAGCAGTACTTC
TRBJ2-3 | . | TRBV9 | . | CASSVDGGRTTDTQYF | TGTGCCAGCAGCGTAGACGGGGGGCGAACCACAGATACGCAGTATTTT
TRBJ1-5 | . | TRBV28 | . | CASTFPKSAAQHF | TGTGCCAGCACCTTCCCCAAATCAGCTGCCCAGCATTTT
TRBJ2-5 | . | TRBV11-2 | . | CASSLAQETQYF | TGTGCCAGCAGCTTAGCACAAGAGACCCAGTACTTC
TRBJ2-3 | . | TRBV5-1 | once | CASDEGGVPDTQYF | TGCGCCAGCGACGAAGGGGGAGTCCCAGATACGCAGTATTTT
TRBJ2-7 | . | TRBV6-4 | . | CASNGAYEQYF | TGTGCCAGCAATGGGGCCTACGAGCAGTACTTC
TRBJ2-7 | TRBD2 | TRBV7-2 | . | CASSSPGLGVEQYF | TGTGCCAGCAGCTCACCGGGACTAGGAGTCGAGCAGTACTTC
TRBJ1-5 | . | TRBV5-6 | . | CASSLMSGSYQPQHF | TGTGCCAGCAGCTTGATGTCCGGGTCGTATCAGCCCCAGCATTTT
TRBJ2-2 | . | TRBV28 | . | CVARMNTGELFF | TGTGTGGCGCGAATGAACACCGGGGAGCTGTTTTTT
TRBJ2-1 | . | TRBV6-5 | . | CASTGTSEQFF | TGTGCCAGCACCGGGACTTCGGAGCAGTTCTTC
TRBJ1-1 | . | TRBV28 | . | CASSSLRTEAFF | TGTGCCAGCAGTTCTCTAAGAACTGAAGCTTTCTTT
TRBJ1-4 | TRBD1 | TRBV30 | . | CALQTGSTEKLFF | TGTGCCCTACAGACAGGGTCAACGGAAAAACTGTTTTTT
TRBJ1-2 | TRBD1 | TRBV6-1 | . | CASSPTLQGAGGYTF | TGTGCCAGCAGTCCGACCCTGCAGGGGGCGGGAGGCTACACCTTC
TRBJ1-1 | TRBD1 | TRBV20-1 | few | CSARVTGEAFF | TGCAGTGCTAGGGTTACAGGGGAGGCTTTCTTT
TRBJ2-3 | . | TRBV9 | . | CASSVGPADTQYF | TGTGCCAGCAGCGTGGGACCCGCAGATACGCAGTATTTT
TRBJ2-7 | TRBD2 | TRBV7-2 | . | CASSPRASGSDHEQYF | TGTGCCAGCAGCCCGCGTGCAAGCGGGAGCGATCACGAGCAGTACTTC
TRBJ2-1 | TRBD2 | TRBV7-9 | . | CASSRRAAGGSYEQFF | TGTGCCAGCAGCCGGAGGGCGGCGGGAGGTAGCTATGAGCAGTTCTTC
TRBJ2-2 | TRBD2 | TRBV9 | . | CASSPAGRVGTGELFF | TGTGCCAGCAGCCCCGCGGGGAGGGTTGGGACCGGGGAGCTGTTTTTT
TRBJ2-7 | . | TRBV7-9 | . | CASSLEGGGGYEQYF | TGTGCCAGCAGCTTAGAAGGAGGCGGCGGATACGAGCAGTACTTC
TRBJ1-2 | TRBD1 | TRBV6-1 | . | CASIPGTGSGYTF | TGTGCCAGCATTCCTGGGACAGGGAGTGGCTACACCTTC
TRBJ2-7 | . | TRBV5-5 | . | CASSLAHAGAYEQYF | TGTGCCAGCAGCTTGGCCCATGCAGGGGCCTACGAGCAGTACTTC
TRBJ2-7 | . | TRBV5-1 | . | CASSLRAGSYEQYF | TGCGCCAGCAGCTTAAGGGCGGGATCGTACGAGCAGTACTTC
TRBJ1-1 | TRBD1 | TRBV15 | . | CATSRPTGSDEAFF | TGTGCCACCAGCAGACCGACAGGGAGCGATGAAGCTTTCTTT
TRBJ2-1 | . | TRBV30 | . | CAWAQGYNEQFF | TGTGCCTGGGCACAGGGTTACAATGAGCAGTTCTTC
TRBJ1-6 | TRBD1 | TRBV5-8 | . | CASSSGQNNSPLHF | TGTGCCAGCAGCTCGGGACAGAATAATTCACCCCTCCACTTT
TRBJ2-1 | TRBD2 | TRBV27 | once | CASSLSGRDGEQFF | TGTGCCAGCAGTTTGTCAGGGAGGGATGGTGAGCAGTTCTTC
TRBJ2-7 | TRBD1 | TRBV18 | . | CASSPGTGVSYEQYF | TGTGCCAGCTCACCCGGGACAGGGGTCTCGTACGAGCAGTACTTC
TRBJ2-1 | . | TRBV7-2 | . | CASSFRGRKTYNEQFF | TGTGCCAGCAGCTTCCGGGGGAGAAAGACCTACAATGAGCAGTTCTTC
TRBJ1-5 | . | TRBV4-2 | . | CASRRRRDLNQPQHF | TGTGCCAGCAGGCGTCGCAGGGACCTCAATCAGCCCCAGCATTTT